This passage covers 19 T cell receptor beta chains from one sample sequenced in a study of cytomegalovirus exposure and HLA in healthy donors (dated by TCRdb to 2016 to 2017). To prepare the library, the immunoSEQ multiplex PCR assay was applied. For the multiplex PCR, a mixture combining 60 forward primers for TCR Vbeta segments and 13 reverse primers for TCR Jbeta segments was used. As stored in TCRdb, this immuneACCESS dataset retains in-frame rearrangements with V and J assigned. A fraction of the clones does not appear; measured against another copy, unresolved V genes explain less than half of the discrepancy, and the remainder lacks a known reason. Counted in this sample were about 140,000 clones; 60% to 85% of them appeared once. The ten largest clones capture roughly 1% of the sample. Sequencing was carried out using PBMCs. All receptors come from a man in his late teens or twenties in good health and CMV-seronegative.

The CDR3 DNA sequence: TGTGCCAGCAGCTTGCCGGGTACCGGGGAGCTGTTTTTT. It encodes CASSLPGTGELFF. The chain couples TRBV5-4 to TRBJ2-2; D not certain. V was shortened by 1 base and J by 5 bases, with 6 bases between the two germline ends. CDR1 is SGHNT, CDR2 YYREEE, per germline (reference sequence). This CDR3 comprises 13 residues. Variable domain in full (rest from reference TRBV5-4 and TRBJ2-2): ETGVTQSPTHLIKTRGQQVTLRCSSQSGHNTVSWYQQALGQGPQFIFQYYREEENGRGNFPPRFSGLQFPNYSSELNVNALELDDSALYLCASSLPGTGELFFGEGSRLTVL.

This chain joins TRBV28 and TRBJ1-2, with TRBD1 as a possible D gene (6 bases). The V and J ends lost 2 bases and 4 bases respectively, with 11 bases between them. In germline, CDR1 is MDHEN, CDR2 SYDVKM. The CDR3 totals 14 residues. The CDR3 region is CASSLVDRSYGYTF. CDR3 in DNA: TGTGCCAGCAGTTTAGTCGACAGGAGCTATGGCTACACCTTC.

The V and J genes are TRBV30 and TRBJ2-3; unclear D gene. The CDR3 contains 15 residues. Germline V gives CDR1 GTSNPN, CDR2 SVGIG (reference sequence). Trimming shortened V by 2 bases and J by 4 bases, and 16 bases separated the two germline ends. DNA for the CDR3: TGTGCCTGGAGTCATTCTTCCCTTGCGGCAGATACGCAGTATTTT. Translation gives CAWSHSSLAADTQYF.

The chain carries TRBV7-2 and TRBJ2-5; TRBD1 agrees at 10 bases. Germline values: CDR1 SGHTA, CDR2 FQGNSA. The CDR3 spans 15 residues. Trimming at V came to 5 bases and at J to 7 bases, leaving 10 bases not matched to a gene. CDR3 residues: CASSRDRGISGTQYF. CDR3 DNA: TGTGCCAGCAGCAGGGACAGGGGCATCTCCGGGACCCAGTACTTC.

V and J are TRBV30 and TRBJ1-2, with 7 bases that match TRBD1. This CDR3 has 13 residues. V lost 2 bases, J lost 5 bases, and 5 bases stayed unmatched. The germline CDR1 and CDR2 sequences are GTSNPN and SVGIG (reference sequence). The CDR3 nucleotides are TGTGCCTGGAGTAAACCAGGGGGATATGGCTACACCTTC. It is translated as CAWSKPGGYGYTF.

This clone was detected only a few times. V usage is TRBV29-1 and J usage is TRBJ1-4; perhaps TRBD1 as D (5 bases). Per germline, CDR1 SQVTM and CDR2 ANQGSEA. The V end was cut by 4 bases, the J end by 1 base, with 7 bases between. This CDR3 spans 13 amino acids. The CDR3 spells CSVGGGTNEKLFF. The CDR3 coding sequence is TGCAGCGTTGGGGGGGGAACTAATGAAAAACTGTTTTTT.

V usage is TRBV6-1 and J usage is TRBJ2-2, with TRBD1 as a possible D gene (6 bases). Germline V gives CDR1 MNHNS, CDR2 SASEGT. V gave up 1 base and J gave up 5 bases, with 14 bases separating them. The CDR3 totals 16 residues. CDR3 protein: CASSEVGATGTGELFF. The CDR3 coding sequence is TGTGCCAGCAGTGAAGTGGGGGCTACTGGGACCGGGGAGCTGTTTTTT.

The rearrangement uses TRBV9 and TRBJ2-6, with D unresolved. The CDR3 sequence is 16 residues long. Germline CDR1 is SGDLS and CDR2 is YYNGEE. V lost 0 bases, J lost 6 bases, and 13 bases lay in between. The CDR3: CASSVGSGPVANVLTF. CDR3 bases: TGTGCCAGCAGCGTAGGGTCGGGTCCTGTGGCCAACGTCCTGACTTTC.

For this clone: The same CDR3 is also encoded by other DNA sequences in this sample. V usage is TRBV6-6 and J usage is TRBJ1-4; a possible D gene is TRBD1 (6 bases). V lost 6 bases to trimming and J lost 2 bases, with 16 bases between them. From germline, CDR1 is MNHNY and CDR2 SVGAGI (reference sequence). This CDR3 is built from 16 residues. This chain's CDR3 is CASSSAGQTTNEKLFF. DNA for the CDR3: TGTGCCAGCAGCTCTGCTGGACAGACGACTAATGAAAAACTGTTTTTT.

V usage is TRBV11-2 and J usage is TRBJ1-1; tentatively, D is TRBD1 (5 bases). Looked up from germline, CDR1 is SGHAT and CDR2 is FQNNGV. V was shortened by 7 bases and J by 0 bases, with 15 bases between the two germline ends. The CDR3 runs to 15 residues. The CDR3 reads CASTRQNPMNTEAFF. CDR3 in DNA: TGTGCCAGCACTAGACAGAACCCAATGAACACTGAAGCTTTCTTT.

This clone occurred a few times. The rearrangement joins TRBV5-4 to TRBJ2-3, with a weak D call TRBD2 (6 bases). The V end lost 6 bases, the J end lost 4 bases, and 21 bases lay between the germline ends. Germline CDR1 and CDR2: SGHNT and YYREEE (reference sequence). This CDR3 is built from 16 residues. The CDR3 region has the DNA TGTGCCAGCACCATAGGAGGGACGATCGGGGCAGATACGCAGTATTTT. Protein product: CASTIGGTIGADTQYF. Complete variable domain (other parts from reference TRBV5-4 and TRBJ2-3): ETGVTQSPTHLIKTRGQQVTLRCSSQSGHNTVSWYQQALGQGPQFIFQYYREEENGRGNFPPRFSGLQFPNYSSELNVNALELDDSALYLCASTIGGTIGADTQYFGPGTRLTVL.

The DNA of the CDR3 is TGTGCCAGCAGTTTGTCAGGACATCCAGGCTACGAGCAGTACTTC. Protein: CASSLSGHPGYEQYF. The J gene is TRBJ2-5, the V gene TRBV28; TRBD1 is a possible D gene (5 bases). TRBJ2-7 explains the end of the DNA better; the J call may be wrong. The CDR3 runs 15 residues. Germline values: CDR1 MDHEN, CDR2 SYDVKM.

This chain uses TRBV14 with TRBJ2-2, with D perhaps TRBD1 (5 bases). In germline, CDR1 is SGHDN, CDR2 FVKESK. Trimming stripped 6 bases from V and 4 bases from J, with 12 bases between. The CDR3 sequence is 14 residues long. The chain's CDR3 is CASSLNQGTGELFF. As DNA, the CDR3 is TGTGCCAGCAGTCTAAATCAGGGCACCGGGGAGCTGTTTTTT.

V and J are TRBV4-3 and TRBJ2-2; a weak D match, TRBD1 (6 bases). V lost 0 bases to trimming and J lost 4 bases, with 24 bases between them. In germline, CDR1 is LGHNA, CDR2 YSLEER. The CDR3 is 20 amino acids. The CDR3 here is CASSQDLPAYKDSRTGELFF. The CDR3 DNA sequence: TGCGCCAGCAGCCAAGATCTCCCGGCCTATAAGGACAGCCGCACCGGGGAGCTGTTTTTT.

The chain is built from TRBV4-1 and TRBJ2-7; 7 nucleotides line up with TRBD1. The germline V gene encodes CDR1 MGHRA and CDR2 YSYEKL. J lost 2 bases, V lost 4 bases, and 8 bases had no gene match. The CDR3 contains 15 residues. CDR3 coding DNA: TGCGCCAGCAGCCCCAACCTCGGACAGGCCTACGAGCAGTACTTC. Translated: CASSPNLGQAYEQYF.

This clone was seen a handful of times. The chain links TRBV6-6 to TRBJ1-4, with D hard to call. V was pared by 2 bases and J by 7 bases, with 14 bases between. This CDR3 region has 15 residues. CDR1 is MNHNY, CDR2 SVGAGI, per germline (reference sequence). DNA of the CDR3: TGTGCCAGCAGTTACGTGGGTCTCGAGGGTGAAAAACTGTTTTTT. It yields the protein CASSYVGLEGEKLFF.

This chain connects TRBV2 to TRBJ2-1; the D gene is possibly TRBD2 (6 bases). This CDR3 is built from 16 residues. V dropped 4 bases and J dropped 4 bases, with 17 bases sitting between them. The germline CDR1 and CDR2 sequences are SNHLY and FYNNEI. The CDR3 reads CASSVGTPLTYNEQFF. The CDR3, as DNA: TGTGCCAGCAGTGTTGGGACTCCCCTGACTTACAATGAGCAGTTCTTC.

The V gene is TRBV5-4, the J gene TRBJ2-5; TRBD2 is a possible D gene (6 bases). The CDR3 spans 14 residues. V was cut by 4 bases and J by 4 bases, with 14 bases left in between. Looked up from germline, CDR1 is SGHNT and CDR2 is YYREEE (reference sequence). The CDR3 DNA sequence: TGTGCCAGCAGCGGCGGGACTCTACGAGAGACCCAGTACTTC. As protein: CASSGGTLRETQYF.

The CDR3 loop reads CASSLPQGGNEQFF. In DNA, the CDR3 is TGTGCCAGCAGTTTACCACAGGGGGGCAATGAGCAGTTCTTC. V is TRBV27 and J is TRBJ2-1; 8 positions match TRBD1. V lost 2 bases, J lost 6 bases, and 3 bases stayed unmatched. The CDR3 extends over 14 amino acids. Germline values: CDR1 MNHEY, CDR2 SMNVEV (reference sequence).